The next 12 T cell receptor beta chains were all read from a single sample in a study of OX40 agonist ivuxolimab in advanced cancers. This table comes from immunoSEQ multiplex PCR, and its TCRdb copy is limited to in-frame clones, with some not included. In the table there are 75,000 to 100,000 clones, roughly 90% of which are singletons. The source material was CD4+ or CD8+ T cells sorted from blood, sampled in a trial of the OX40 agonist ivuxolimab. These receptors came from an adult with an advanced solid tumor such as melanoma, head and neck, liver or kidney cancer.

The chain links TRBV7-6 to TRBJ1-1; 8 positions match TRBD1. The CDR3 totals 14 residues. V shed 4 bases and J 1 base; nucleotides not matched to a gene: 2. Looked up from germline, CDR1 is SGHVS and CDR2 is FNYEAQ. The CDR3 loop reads CASSSGQGNTEAFF. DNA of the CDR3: TGTGCCAGCAGCTCCGGACAGGGGAACACTGAAGCTTTCTTT.

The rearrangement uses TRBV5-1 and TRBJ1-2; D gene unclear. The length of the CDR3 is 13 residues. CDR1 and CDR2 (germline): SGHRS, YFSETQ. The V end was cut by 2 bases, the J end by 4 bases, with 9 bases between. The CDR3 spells CASSFEASYGYTF. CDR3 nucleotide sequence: TGCGCCAGCAGCTTTGAGGCCAGCTATGGCTACACCTTC.

The CDR3 protein is CASSVSGRAGWEQYF. For the CDR3, the DNA is TGTGCCAGCAGTGTTAGCGGGAGGGCCGGTTGGGAGCAGTACTTC. The chain links TRBV6-1 to TRBJ2-7; the match to TRBD2 covers 11 bases. Germline V gene sequence: CDR1 MNHNS, CDR2 SASEGT. The V gene end was trimmed by 4 bases and the J gene end by 7 bases; junction bases not matched to a gene: 9. The CDR3 is 15 amino acids.

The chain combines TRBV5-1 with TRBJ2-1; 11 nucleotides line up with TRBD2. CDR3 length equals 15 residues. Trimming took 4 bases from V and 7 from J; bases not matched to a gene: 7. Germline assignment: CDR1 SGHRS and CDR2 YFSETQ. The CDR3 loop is CASSPGIAGGNEQFF. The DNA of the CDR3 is TGCGCCAGCAGCCCCGGGATAGCGGGGGGGAATGAGCAGTTCTTC.

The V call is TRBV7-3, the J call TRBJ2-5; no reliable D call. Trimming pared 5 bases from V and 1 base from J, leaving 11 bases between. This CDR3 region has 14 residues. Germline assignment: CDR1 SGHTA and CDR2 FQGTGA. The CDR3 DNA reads TGTGCCAGCAGCCCGACGGAACTCCAAGAGACCCAGTACTTC. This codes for CASSPTELQETQYF.

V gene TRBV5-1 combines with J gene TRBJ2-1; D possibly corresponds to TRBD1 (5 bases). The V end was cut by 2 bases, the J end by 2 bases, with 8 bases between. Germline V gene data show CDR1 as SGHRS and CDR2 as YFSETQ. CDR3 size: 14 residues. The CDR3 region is CASSLEGAYNEQFF. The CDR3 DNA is TGCGCCAGCAGCTTAGAAGGGGCCTACAATGAGCAGTTCTTC.

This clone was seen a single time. The CDR3 nucleotides are TGTGCCAGCAGCTTCAGCGCCACAGCAGATACGCAGTATTTT. Translated: CASSFSATADTQYF. The genes are TRBV5-6 and TRBJ2-3; the D is unclear. The CDR3 is 14 amino acids. Looked up from germline, CDR1 is SGHDT and CDR2 is YYEEEE. V lost 2 bases to trimming and J lost 4 bases, with 11 bases between them.

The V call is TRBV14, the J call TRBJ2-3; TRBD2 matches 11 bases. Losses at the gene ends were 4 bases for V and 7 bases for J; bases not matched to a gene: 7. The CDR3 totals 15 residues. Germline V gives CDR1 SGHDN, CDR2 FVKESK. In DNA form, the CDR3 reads TGTGCCAGCAGCCCCTTAGCGGGGGGGCGATATACGCAGTATTTT. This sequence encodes CASSPLAGGRYTQYF.

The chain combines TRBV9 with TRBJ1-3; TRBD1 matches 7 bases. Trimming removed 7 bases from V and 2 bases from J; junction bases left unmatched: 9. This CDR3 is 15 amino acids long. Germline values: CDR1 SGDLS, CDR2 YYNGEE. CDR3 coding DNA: TGTGCCAGCGGCCTTACAGGGGATCCTGGAAACACCATATATTTT. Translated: CASGLTGDPGNTIYF.

The CDR3 loop is CASSQVGKEHSYEQYF. The CDR3 bases are TGTGCCAGCAGCCAAGTAGGGAAGGAACACTCCTACGAGCAGTACTTC. The chain is built from TRBV14 and TRBJ2-7, with D unclear. CDR3 length: 16 residues. Germline CDR1 SGHDN, CDR2 FVKESK. V lost 1 base, J lost 0 bases, and 13 bases lay in between. Full variable domain (rest looked up from reference TRBV14 and TRBJ2-7): EAGVTQFPSHSVIEKGQTVTLRCDPISGHDNLYWYRRVMGKEIKFLLHFVKESKQDESGMPNNRFLAERTGGTYSTLKVQPAELEDSGVYFCASSQVGKEHSYEQYFGPGTRLTVT.

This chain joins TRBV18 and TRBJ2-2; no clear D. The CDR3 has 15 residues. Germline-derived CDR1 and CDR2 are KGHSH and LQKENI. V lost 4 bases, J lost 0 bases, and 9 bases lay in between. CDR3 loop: CASSQDTTNTGELFF. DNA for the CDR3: TGTGCCAGCTCACAAGACACAACGAACACCGGGGAGCTGTTTTTT.

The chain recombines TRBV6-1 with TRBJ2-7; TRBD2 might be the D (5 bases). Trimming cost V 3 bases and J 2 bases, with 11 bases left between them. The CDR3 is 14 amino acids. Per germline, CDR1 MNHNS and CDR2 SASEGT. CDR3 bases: TGTGCCAGCAGTGAGGCGGGCACCGCCTACGAGCAGTACTTC. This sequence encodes CASSEAGTAYEQYF.